What follows are 21 T cell receptor beta chains derived from one specimen sequenced in a study of OX40 agonist ivuxolimab in advanced cancers. Profiling relied on immunoSEQ multiplex PCR, and the TCRdb table lists in-frame clones only, not all of them. The sample consists of about 90,000 clones, under 95% of them appearing once. Sequenced here: CD4+ or CD8+ T cells sorted from blood, sampled in a trial of the OX40 agonist ivuxolimab. These receptors originate from an adult with an advanced solid tumor such as melanoma, head and neck, liver or kidney cancer.

The chain uses TRBV18 and TRBJ2-3, with D possibly being TRBD1 (5 bases). This CDR3 contains 16 residues. Germline CDR1 and CDR2: KGHSH and LQKENI. The ends were cut back, 5 bases at V and 0 bases at J, with 15 bases in the middle. The CDR3 reads CASSGRQRESTDTQYF. The DNA for the CDR3 is TGTGCCAGCTCAGGAAGACAGAGAGAAAGCACAGATACGCAGTATTTT.

The chain carries TRBV19 and TRBJ1-2; a possible D gene is TRBD1 (6 bases). Trimming removed 3 bases at V and 2 bases at J, with 13 bases between. Germline CDR1 and CDR2: LNHDA and SQIVND (reference sequence). The CDR3 loop spans 15 amino acids. The CDR3 DNA sequence: TGTGCCAGTAGTATTCGCTCTGGGGGCAACTATGGCTACACCTTC. The encoded protein is CASSIRSGGNYGYTF.

This chain connects TRBV7-2 to TRBJ2-3; 8 nucleotides match TRBD2. This CDR3 is 14 amino acids long. V dropped 4 bases and J dropped 6; count of bases not matched to a gene: 6. Looked up from germline, CDR1 is SGHTA and CDR2 is FQGNSA. In DNA, the CDR3 is TGTGCCAGCAGCTCAGGACTAGCAGTGGATACGCAGTATTTT. Residues: CASSSGLAVDTQYF.

The sample holds a few counts of this clone. The V gene is TRBV9, the J gene TRBJ2-5; D possibly corresponds to TRBD1 (6 bases). The V and J ends lost 4 bases and 1 base respectively, with 11 bases between them. In germline, CDR1 is SGDLS, CDR2 YYNGEE. The CDR3 is 14 amino acids. The chain's CDR3 is CASSSGTLQETQYF. The CDR3 bases are TGTGCCAGCAGCTCCGGGACACTCCAAGAGACCCAGTACTTC.

The chain uses TRBV6-6 and TRBJ1-2; perhaps TRBD1 as D (6 bases). The germline gives CDR1 MNHNY, CDR2 SVGAGI (reference sequence). This CDR3 region has 14 residues. The V end lost 8 bases, the J end lost 1 base, and 14 bases lay between the germline ends. In DNA, the CDR3 is TGTGCCAGCGGCGAGGGGACAATTAACTATGGCTACACCTTC. This gives the protein CASGEGTINYGYTF.

The chain links TRBV9 to TRBJ1-1; D might be TRBD1 (6 bases). The V and J ends lost 0 bases and 0 bases respectively, with 9 bases between them. Germline V gene sequence: CDR1 SGDLS, CDR2 YYNGEE. The CDR3 has 15 amino acids. Here the CDR3 reads CASSVGQGLNTEAFF. The CDR3 bases are TGTGCCAGCAGCGTAGGGCAGGGGCTGAACACTGAAGCTTTCTTT.

The rearrangement joins TRBV4-2 to TRBJ2-2, with unresolved D. V was cut by 0 bases and J by 7 bases, with 6 bases left in between. Germline V gene data show CDR1 as LGHNA and CDR2 as YNFKEQ. The CDR3 loop spans 13 amino acids. The CDR3 nucleotides read TGTGCCAGCAGCCAAGATTCGCACGGGGAGCTGTTTTTT. This codes for CASSQDSHGELFF.

This chain uses TRBV5-4 with TRBJ2-1; TRBD1 matches 8 bases. Looked up from germline, CDR1 is SGHNT and CDR2 is YYREEE (reference sequence). V dropped 4 bases and J dropped 9; count of bases not matched to a gene: 18. This CDR3 is 17 amino acids long. The CDR3 region is CASSPGTGLTSKGEQFF. CDR3 DNA: TGTGCCAGCAGCCCAGGGACAGGATTGACGTCGAAGGGTGAGCAGTTCTTC.

The J gene is TRBJ2-7, the V gene TRBV4-2; TRBD1 matches 10 bases. Losses at the gene ends were 4 bases for V and 5 bases for J; bases not matched to a gene: 8. The CDR3 totals 15 residues. The germline CDR1 and CDR2 sequences are LGHNA and YNFKEQ. The DNA for the CDR3 is TGTGCCAGCAGCCGAACCGGGACAGGGGCCGACGAGCAGTACTTC. This codes for CASSRTGTGADEQYF.

The rearrangement joins TRBV6-5 to TRBJ2-1, with D unresolved. Germline V CDR1 and CDR2: MNHEY, SVGAGI. CDR3 length: 13 amino acids. Trimming took off 8 bases at V and 7 bases at J, with 15 bases between the two ends. The CDR3 nucleotides are TGTGCCAGCTCCGTTAAGGGCGTTAATGAGCAGTTCTTC. As protein: CASSVKGVNEQFF.

The chain carries TRBV10-1 and TRBJ2-5, with D possibly being TRBD2 (6 bases). The CDR3 runs to 12 residues. Germline CDR1 is WNHNN and CDR2 is SYGVQD (reference sequence). The V end was cut by 6 bases, the J end by 7 bases, with 12 bases between. The CDR3 is CASSGGMGTQYF. CDR3 bases: TGCGCCAGCAGCGGCGGGATGGGGACCCAGTACTTC.

The gene calls are TRBV7-2 and TRBJ2-5; 8 bases fit TRBD2. The end of the DNA aligns better with TRBJ2-7, so the J call may be wrong. The CDR3 has 15 amino acids. The germline V gene encodes CDR1 SGHTA and CDR2 FQGNSA. The chain's CDR3 is CASSPGLVESYEQYF. The DNA of the CDR3 is TGTGCCAGCAGCCCGGGACTAGTTGAATCCTACGAGCAGTACTTC.

This rearrangement joins TRBV6-6 to TRBJ1-2, with a weak D call TRBD1 (5 bases). This CDR3 has 12 amino acids. V lost 4 bases, J lost 7 bases, and 10 bases lay in between. CDR1 and CDR2 (germline): MNHNY, SVGAGI (reference sequence). The CDR3 protein is CASSFGGFGYTF. In DNA form, the CDR3 reads TGTGCCAGCAGTTTCGGGGGATTTGGCTACACCTTC.

V is TRBV7-2 and J is TRBJ2-2, with 12 bases aligning to TRBD1. With V trimmed by 5 bases and J by 8 bases, 9 bases remained unmatched. The CDR3 is 16 amino acids. Germline V gene lookup returns CDR1 SGHTA and CDR2 FQGNSA. In DNA, the CDR3 is TGTGCCAGCAGCGGAACCGGGACAGGGGGCTCTGGGGAGCTGTTTTTT. It is translated as CASSGTGTGGSGELFF.

This clone occurred a few times. A junction end diverges from the germline sequence, so it may reflect a read error. The rearrangement links TRBV5-1 to TRBJ2-7; TRBD2 aligns across 13 bases. The CDR3 runs to 15 residues. Germline V lookup: CDR1 SGHRS, CDR2 YFSETQ. CDR3 loop: CASRLGLAGLYEQYF. Here the CDR3 DNA reads TGCGCCAGCAGGTTGGGACTAGCGGGACTCTACGAGCAGTACTTC.

The chain links TRBV5-1 to TRBJ1-2, with a weak D call TRBD1 (5 bases). The CDR3 runs 15 residues. Trimming pared 0 bases from V and 0 bases from J, leaving 9 bases between. Looked up from germline, CDR1 is SGHRS and CDR2 is YFSETQ. The CDR3 bases are TGCGCCAGCAGCTTGGTGTCAGGGTCTAACTATGGCTACACCTTC. Translation: CASSLVSGSNYGYTF.

The chain combines TRBV5-6 with TRBJ1-5; unclear D gene. The germline gives CDR1 SGHDT, CDR2 YYEEEE. V was clipped by 6 bases and J by 0 bases, with 16 bases between them. The CDR3 runs to 16 residues. The CDR3: CASNRARDHSNQPQHF. CDR3 DNA sequence: TGTGCCAGCAATAGGGCGAGGGATCATAGCAATCAGCCCCAGCATTTT.

The V gene is TRBV5-6, the J gene TRBJ1-3; no definite D call. V lost 2 bases and J lost 0, with 6 bases in between. The germline V gene encodes CDR1 SGHDT and CDR2 YYEEEE. The CDR3 has 14 amino acids. The CDR3 nucleotides read TGTGCCAGCAGCTTCCGATACTCTGGAAACACCATATATTTT. It codes for CASSFRYSGNTIYF.

This clone has just a few counts. The genes are TRBV18 and TRBJ2-6, with TRBD2 matching over 7 bases. The ends lost 4 bases at V and 0 bases at J; junction bases unmatched: 9. The germline V gene has CDR1 KGHSH and CDR2 LQKENI. The CDR3 covers 18 residues. CDR3 sequence reads: CASSRLLAEASGANVLTF. Written as DNA, the CDR3 is TGTGCCAGCTCACGCCTCCTAGCGGAAGCCTCTGGGGCCAACGTCCTGACTTTC. Filled out from reference TRBV18 and TRBJ2-6, the complete variable domain reads NAGVMQNPRHLVRRRGQEARLRCSPMKGHSHVYWYRQLPEEGLKFMVYLQKENIIDESGMPKERFSAEFPKEGPSILRIQQVVRGDSAAYFCASSRLLAEASGANVLTFGAGSRLTVL.

This clone was seen a handful of times. J is TRBJ1-2 and V is TRBV30; possibly TRBD1 for D (6 bases). Deletions cut 1 base from V and 3 bases from J, with 15 bases between. Germline V gives CDR1 GTSNPN, CDR2 SVGIG (reference sequence). CDR3 length: 15 amino acids. CDR3 DNA: TGTGCCTGGAGTGGAGCGGGCAGGGGAGACTATGGCTACACCTTC. Translating it yields CAWSGAGRGDYGYTF. Filled out from reference TRBV30 and TRBJ1-2, the complete variable domain reads SQTIHQWPATLVQPVGSPLSLECTVEGTSNPNLYWYRQAAGRGLQLLFYSVGIGQISSEVPQNLSASRPQDRQFILSSKKLLLSDSGFYLCAWSGAGRGDYGYTFGSGTRLTVV.

The V and J genes are TRBV30 and TRBJ2-7, with D possibly matching TRBD2 (5 bases). V was cut by 3 bases and J by 2 bases, with 8 bases left in between. The CDR3 is made up of 12 amino acids. Looked up from germline, CDR1 is GTSNPN and CDR2 is SVGIG (reference sequence). The CDR3 DNA sequence: TGTGCCTGGAGCCCCGGGACCTACGAGCAGTACTTC. Translating gives CAWSPGTYEQYF.